This passage covers 19 T cell receptor beta chains from one sample sequenced in a study of blood T cell repertoires in COVID-19. The repertoire was sequenced with immunoSEQ multiplex PCR; TCRdb's copy has only in-frame clones and lacks some. Found here are about 400,000 clones, 70% to 90% of them singletons; the top ten hold about 0.89%. The sequenced material came from PBMCs or T cells enriched from blood (not recorded which). These receptor sequences come from a young woman with acute COVID-19.

This clone is a singleton in its sample. The rearrangement uses TRBV5-1 and TRBJ2-3; TRBD1 might be the D (6 bases). Germline CDR1 SGHRS, CDR2 YFSETQ. The CDR3 covers 13 residues. The ends were cut back, 4 bases at V and 5 bases at J, with 11 bases in the middle. CDR3 in amino acids: CASSEGDRDTQYF. The DNA of the CDR3 is TGCGCCAGCAGCGAGGGGGACCGAGATACGCAGTATTTT.

CDR3 coding DNA: TGCGCCAGCAGCCAAGAGTACGGGACTAGCGCATACAATGAGCAGTTCTTC. It specifies CASSQEYGTSAYNEQFF. The chain is built from TRBV4-1 and TRBJ2-1; TRBD2 agrees at 10 bases. CDR3 length: 17 amino acids. J gave up 4 bases and V 0 bases, and 6 bases lay outside the gene matches. Germline V gene data show CDR1 as MGHRA and CDR2 as YSYEKL.

The chain recombines TRBV9 with TRBJ1-3; TRBD1 might be the D (6 bases). The germline CDR1 and CDR2 sequences are SGDLS and YYNGEE. This CDR3 region has 14 residues. V lost 1 base to trimming and J lost 2 bases, with 7 bases between them. CDR3 coding DNA: TGTGCCAGCAGCGTATCAGGGGCTGGAAACACCATATATTTT. Translating gives CASSVSGAGNTIYF.

CDR3 nucleotides: TGCGCCAGCAGCTTGGGACAGGGAACTTCACCCCTCCACTTT. Its translation is CASSLGQGTSPLHF. This chain joins TRBV5-1 and TRBJ1-6; 7 positions match TRBD1. Germline CDR1 is SGHRS and CDR2 is YFSETQ. Trimming removed 0 bases from V and 9 bases from J; junction bases left unmatched: 3. CDR3 size: 14 residues.

V usage is TRBV6-5 and J usage is TRBJ2-5; possibly TRBD2 for D (6 bases). This CDR3 comprises 15 residues. Germline CDR1 MNHEY, CDR2 SVGAGI. Trimming took off 0 bases at V and 3 bases at J, with 11 bases between the two ends. CDR3 sequence reads: CASSYSRSGEETQYF. Here the CDR3 DNA reads TGTGCCAGCAGTTACTCGAGGTCGGGGGAAGAGACCCAGTACTTC.

V gene TRBV11-2 combines with J gene TRBJ2-2; maybe TRBD1 (5 bases). Trimming took 8 bases from V and 2 from J, leaving 6 bases between them. The V gene's germline CDR1 is SGHAT and CDR2 FQNNGV. The CDR3 extends over 12 amino acids. The CDR3 here is CASGANTGELFF. CDR3 bases: TGTGCCAGCGGGGCTAACACCGGGGAGCTGTTTTTT. The full variable domain, with the rest looked up from reference TRBV11-2 and TRBJ2-2, is EAGVAQSPRYKIIEKRQSVAFWCNPISGHATLYWYQQILGQGPKLLIQFQNNGVVDDSQLPKDRFSAERLKGVDSTLKIQPAKLEDSAVYLCASGANTGELFFGEGSRLTVL.

The chain is built from TRBV6-4 and TRBJ2-1; the match to TRBD2 covers 7 bases. Germline CDR1 and CDR2: MRHNA and SNTAGT. V lost 0 bases, J lost 7 bases, and 3 bases stayed unmatched. There are 14 residues in the CDR3. CDR3 in DNA: TGTGCCAGCAGTGACTCAGAGGGAGGGAATGAGCAGTTCTTC. Its protein product is CASSDSEGGNEQFF.

The chain combines TRBV7-9 with TRBJ2-1, with a weak D call TRBD2 (5 bases). This CDR3 is 14 amino acids long. Germline assignment: CDR1 SEHNR and CDR2 FQNEAQ (reference sequence). V shed 1 base and J shed 8 bases, with 12 bases lying between them. The CDR3 nucleotides read TGTGCCAGCAGCTTAGGGGCCGGGATCCATGAGCAGTTCTTC. As protein: CASSLGAGIHEQFF.

The genes are TRBV5-1 and TRBJ1-3; 8 bases line up with TRBD1. Germline V gene sequence: CDR1 SGHRS, CDR2 YFSETQ. There are 17 residues in the CDR3. V was pared by 0 bases and J by 5 bases, with 10 bases of the junction left unmatched. CDR3 nucleotide sequence: TGCGCCAGCAGCTTGGGATTGCCCGGGACAGGAAGAAACACCATATATTTT. Its protein product is CASSLGLPGTGRNTIYF.

The chain combines TRBV24-1 with TRBJ2-1; possible D gene TRBD1, 5 bases. The CDR3 totals 14 residues. V shed 8 bases and J shed 11 bases, with 21 bases lying between them. Per the germline V gene, CDR1 is KGHDR and CDR2 is SFDVKD. The CDR3 nucleotides read TGTGCCACCACGGACAATGGACCCAACCGGAAGCAGTTCTTC. This encodes CATTDNGPNRKQFF.

The chain combines TRBV19 with TRBJ2-2, with 9 bases identical to TRBD1. The CDR3 sequence is 16 residues long. V shed 4 bases and J 3 bases; nucleotides not matched to a gene: 6. Germline CDR1 reads LNHDA; CDR2 reads SQIVND (reference sequence). The CDR3 sequence is CASSTSQGAYTGELFF. As DNA, the CDR3 is TGTGCCAGTAGTACCTCACAGGGGGCGTACACCGGGGAGCTGTTTTTT.

The chain uses TRBV18 and TRBJ1-1, with D uncertain. V lost 0 bases, J lost 0 bases, and 8 bases lay in between. CDR1 is KGHSH, CDR2 LQKENI, per germline. This CDR3 is 15 amino acids long. The CDR3 DNA sequence: TGTGCCAGCTCACCACCGATAACAGTGAACACTGAAGCTTTCTTT. Its protein product is CASSPPITVNTEAFF.

This clone came up once. The CDR3 DNA reads TGTGCCAGCAGCTTAGCGCCGGGGTTACATTCACCCCTCCACTTT. Translation: CASSLAPGLHSPLHF. The J gene is TRBJ1-6, the V gene TRBV11-2; D remains ambiguous. V lost 1 base, J lost 8 bases, and 12 bases lay in between. This CDR3 region has 15 residues. Looked up from germline, CDR1 is SGHAT and CDR2 is FQNNGV. Variable domain in full (rest from reference TRBV11-2 and TRBJ1-6): EAGVAQSPRYKIIEKRQSVAFWCNPISGHATLYWYQQILGQGPKLLIQFQNNGVVDDSQLPKDRFSAERLKGVDSTLKIQPAKLEDSAVYLCASSLAPGLHSPLHFGNGTRLTVT.

The rearrangement joins TRBV12-5 to TRBJ1-6, with a tentative D call TRBD1 (6 bases). Germline lookup yields CDR1 LGHNT and CDR2 FRNRAP. The CDR3 is 14 amino acids. V lost 7 bases and J lost 3, with 10 bases in between. CDR3 coding DNA: TGTGCTAGTGCTAGGACAGACTATAATTCACCCCTCCACTTT. This translates into CASARTDYNSPLHF.

V is TRBV2 and J is TRBJ1-5, with unresolved D. The CDR3 covers 14 residues. The germline V gene has CDR1 SNHLY and CDR2 FYNNEI. Between the trimmed V and J ends, which lost 4 bases and 0 bases, there was a span of 7 bases. The CDR3 sequence: CASSVRYSNQPQHF. The CDR3 nucleotides read TGTGCCAGCAGTGTCAGATATAGCAATCAGCCCCAGCATTTT.

This clone was detected once. The V gene is TRBV9, the J gene TRBJ1-3; 11 bases are a match to TRBD1. CDR1 is SGDLS and CDR2 is YYNGEE in the germline V gene. This CDR3 is built from 15 residues. V dropped 3 bases and J dropped 8; count of bases not matched to a gene: 7. The CDR3 nucleotides are TGTGCCAGCAGCGCCGGGACAGGGGGAGAGGACACCATATATTTT. Protein product: CASSAGTGGEDTIYF.

This clone was counted between two and nine times. The chain links TRBV18 to TRBJ1-5; 10 bases map to TRBD1. V lost 3 bases and J lost 5; bases outside the gene matches: 1. CDR3 length: 14 residues. The germline V gene has CDR1 KGHSH and CDR2 LQKENI. This CDR3 is CASSPGQGDQPQHF. CDR3 nucleotide sequence: TGTGCCAGCTCACCCGGACAGGGGGATCAGCCCCAGCATTTT.

The J gene is TRBJ1-2, the V gene TRBV7-2; maybe TRBD1 (5 bases). CDR1 and CDR2 from the germline V gene are SGHTA and FQGNSA. The CDR3 has 15 amino acids. V was pared by 3 bases and J by 0 bases, with 11 bases between. The CDR3 is CASSLVTDTNYGYTF. The CDR3 DNA is TGTGCCAGCAGCTTGGTGACAGATACTAACTATGGCTACACCTTC. The full variable domain, completed using reference TRBV7-2 and TRBJ1-2, is GAGVSQSPSNKVTEKGKDVELRCDPISGHTALYWYRQSLGQGLEFLIYFQGNSAPDKSGLPSDRFSAERTGGSVSTLTIQRTQQEDSAVYLCASSLVTDTNYGYTFGSGTRLTVV.

The chain is built from TRBV4-1 and TRBJ1-4; D is possibly TRBD1 (6 bases). Between the trimmed V and J ends, which lost 5 bases and 4 bases, there was a span of 17 bases. The germline CDR1 and CDR2 sequences are MGHRA and YSYEKL. CDR3 length: 16 residues. The CDR3 loop is CASSDHRASINEKLFF. In nucleotides, the CDR3 is TGCGCCAGCAGCGACCACAGGGCCTCGATTAATGAAAAACTGTTTTTT.